This is a list of T cell receptor beta chains from one sample in a study of cytomegalovirus exposure and HLA in healthy donors. Clones were read by immunoSEQ multiplex PCR, and TCRdb kept only the in-frame ones, dropping some. This table holds under 200,000 clones, 91% found once. What was sequenced was PBMCs. These receptors all stem from a young woman in good health and CMV-seropositive. Each CDR3 is given with its conserved first and last residue. The D gene is left open where the match is weak. Only some rows state a clone size, as once, few, many or a class for expanded clones.

>TRBJ2-5|.|.|TRBV7-2
TGTGCCAGCAGCCGTTCCGGGATCCAAGAGACCCAGTACTTC
CASSRSGIQETQYF
>TRBJ1-4|.|TRBD1|TRBV9
TGTGCCAGCAGCGTAGCGAACAGGGGGCCTGAAAAACTGTTTTTT
CASSVANRGPEKLFF
>TRBJ2-7|.|TRBD1|TRBV19
TGTGCCAGTAGTATGGGACAGGGGGCGACCTACGAGCAGTACTTC
CASSMGQGATYEQYF
>TRBJ1-3|.|.|TRBV7-9
TGTGCCAGCAGCTTATCATCTCGGGGAAACACCATATATTTT
CASSLSSRGNTIYF
>TRBJ2-5|.|TRBD2|TRBV2
TGTGCCAGCAGTGGGGAGCGGGGGGGCCTGCTAGGCCAAGAGACCCAGTACTTC
CASSGERGGLLGQETQYF
>TRBJ1-3|.|.|TRBV18
TGTGCCAGCTCACCACAGGGGACTGGAAACACCATATATTTT
CASSPQGTGNTIYF
>TRBJ2-2|.|TRBD1|TRBV5-1
TGCGCCAGCAGCTTGCGAGGGACAGGGAACACCGGGGAGCTGTTTTTT
CASSLRGTGNTGELFF
>TRBJ1-1|once|.|TRBV14
TGTGCCAGCAGGCTACAGGGTTATACTGAAGCTTTCTTT
CASRLQGYTEAFF
>TRBJ1-2|.|TRBD1|TRBV19
TGTGCCAGTAGTATTGATACAGGGGTTGGCTACACCTTC
CASSIDTGVGYTF
>TRBJ2-3|once|.|TRBV19
TGTGCCAGTAGTATATCAACAGATACGCAGTATTTT
CASSISTDTQYF
>TRBJ1-2|.|TRBD1|TRBV30
TGTGCCTGGAGGTTCCCGGACAGGATGGTCTATGGCTACACCTTC
CAWRFPDRMVYGYTF
>TRBJ2-7|.|.|TRBV4-1
TGCGCCAGCAGCCGTCAGGAGGGACAGATCTACGAGCAGTACTTC
CASSRQEGQIYEQYF
>TRBJ2-7|.|TRBD2|TRBV13
TGTGCCAGCACCCCGGGGGGGGTCCTAAGGGAGCAGTACTTC
CASTPGGVLREQYF
>TRBJ2-5|.|.|TRBV7-2
TGTGCCAGCAGCCCCTGGGGGGACGAGACCCAGTACTTC
CASSPWGDETQYF
>TRBJ2-5|.|TRBD2|TRBV5-1
TGCGCCAGCAGCTTGCTGGGGCGGGAGGTTGGCCTAGAGACCCAGTACTTC
CASSLLGREVGLETQYF
>TRBJ1-2|.|.|TRBV2
TGTGCCAGCGGCAGACGTCCAGGGAAGGGGTATGGCTACACCTTC
CASGRRPGKGYGYTF
>TRBJ2-4|.|.|TRBV19
TGTGCCAGTAGGTCGGGAACAAACATTCAGTACTTC
CASRSGTNIQYF
>TRBJ1-1|.|.|TRBV18
TGTGCCAGCTCACCACCGGTTGCGCGGGACCTGACTGAAGCTTTCTTT
CASSPPVARDLTEAFF
>TRBJ1-4|.|TRBD1|TRBV30
TGTGCCTGGAGTGTACCGACAGGGACTAATGAAAAACTGTTTTTT
CAWSVPTGTNEKLFF
>TRBJ2-3|.|.|TRBV2
TGTGCCAGCAGTGATCAGGGGCCCAGCACAGATACGCAGTATTTT
CASSDQGPSTDTQYF
>TRBJ2-1|.|.|TRBV10-1
TGCGCCAGCAGCAACAGCCGTAGCTCCTACAATGAGCAGTTCTTC
CASSNSRSSYNEQFF
>TRBJ2-7|.|.|TRBV9
TGTGCCAGCAGCGCCGGCCTCCGCGGGGTTGCCAACGAGCAGTACTTC
CASSAGLRGVANEQYF
>TRBJ2-7|.|TRBD1|TRBV29-1
TGCAGCGCTTGGACAGGGCAAACCTACGAGCAGTACTTC
CSAWTGQTYEQYF
>TRBJ2-3|.|TRBD2|TRBV6-5
TGTGCCAGCAGGCGGGAGAAGATAGATACGCAGTATTTT
CASRREKIDTQYF
>TRBJ1-3|.|TRBD1|TRBV5-1
TGCGCCAGCAGCTTGTCTGGGACAGGGGCTGGAAACACCATATATTTT
CASSLSGTGAGNTIYF
>TRBJ1-6|.|.|TRBV6-5
TGTGCCAGCAGTTACGCACACCAGTCACCCCTCCACTTT
CASSYAHQSPLHF
>TRBJ2-7|few|TRBD1|TRBV6-5
TGTGCCAGCAGTACTGGGACAGGGTGGGAGTACGAGCAGTACTTC
CASSTGTGWEYEQYF
>TRBJ1-1|once|TRBD1|TRBV30
TGTGCCTGGAGTTCAGGGGGCCCTACTAAGGCTGAAGCTTTCTTT
CAWSSGGPTKAEAFF
>TRBJ2-5|.|.|TRBV7-9
TGTGCCAGCAGCTTAGATGGGGGGTTCGGGGAGACCCAGTACTTC
CASSLDGGFGETQYF
>TRBJ2-1|.|TRBD2|TRBV2
TGTGCCAAAAGTAGCCCGCGGGAGGGCAATGAGCAGTTCTTC
CAKSSPREGNEQFF
>TRBJ1-5|.|.|TRBV4-1
TGCGCCAGCAGCCGCGGGCCCACAGAAGAGTTAGACCAGCATTTT
CASSRGPTEELDQHF
>TRBJ2-6|.|TRBD1|TRBV29-1
TGCAGCGTTGCACAGGGGACTGGGGCCAACGTCCTGACTTTC
CSVAQGTGANVLTF
>TRBJ1-5|few|TRBD1|TRBV6-4
TGTGCCAGCAGTATGACAGGGGGCGAGGGTCAGCCCCAGCATTTT
CASSMTGGEGQPQHF
>TRBJ2-3|.|TRBD2|TRBV6-6
TGTGCCAGCAGTCATCAAGCGGGGAGGTTAACAGATACGCAGTATTTT
CASSHQAGRLTDTQYF
>TRBJ2-7|.|.|TRBV6-1
TGTGCCAGCAAGGACTTAGGGTACTACGAGCAGTACTTC
CASKDLGYYEQYF
>TRBJ2-7|.|TRBD1|TRBV19
TGTGCCAGTAGTCCCACCACAGGGGCCTACGAGCAGTACTTC
CASSPTTGAYEQYF
>TRBJ2-7|.|TRBD2|TRBV5-1
TGCGCCAGCAGCTTGGAGCACAGGACTAGCACCGAGCAGTACTTC
CASSLEHRTSTEQYF
>TRBJ2-1|.|TRBD2|TRBV7-6
TGTGCCAGCAGCCCACCATTAGCGGGGGGGCCAGTCTATGAGCAGTTCTTC
CASSPPLAGGPVYEQFF
>TRBJ1-6|.|TRBD1|TRBV6-4
TGTGCCAGCAGTGACCGGGACAGGAATTCACCCCTCCACTTT
CASSDRDRNSPLHF
>TRBJ2-1|.|TRBD2|TRBV15
TGTGCCTCTAAGCGGGGGGGCGGTGAGCAGTTCTTC
CASKRGGGEQFF
>TRBJ1-1|few|.|TRBV6-1
TGTGCCAGCAGTGAACGGACTGAGAGTACTGAAGCTTTCTTT
CASSERTESTEAFF
>TRBJ1-5|few|.|TRBV18
TGTGCCAGCTCACCAGACGGCCTATACAACAGGAATCAGCCCCAGCATTTT
CASSPDGLYNRNQPQHF
>TRBJ1-3|.|.|TRBV6-6
TGTGCCAGCAGTTACTCGGCGGGATCTGGAAACACCATATATTTT
CASSYSAGSGNTIYF
>TRBJ2-3|.|TRBD2|TRBV7-7
TGTGCCAGCGGCCGGGGAGGGGATACGCAGTATTTT
CASGRGGDTQYF
>TRBJ2-7|.|.|TRBV5-6
TGTGCCAGCAGCTCCCAGGACTTCCTCAGGGGCTCCTACGAGCAGTGCTTC
CASSSQDFLRGSYEQCF
>TRBJ2-2|.|.|TRBV19
TGTGCCAGTGCAAGACAGGGAGGCACCGGGGAGCTGTTTTTT
CASARQGGTGELFF
>TRBJ2-7|.|TRBD2|TRBV7-2
TGTGCCAGCAGCCGCGCCTCTGCGGGAGACTCCTACGAGCAGTACTTC
CASSRASAGDSYEQYF
>TRBJ1-2|.|.|TRBV4-3
TGCGCCAGCAGCCAAGACACCCGCGGTTTTTATGGCTACACCTTC
CASSQDTRGFYGYTF
>TRBJ2-1|.|TRBD1|TRBV7-2
TGTGCCAGCAGCTCCGACAGGGCGAATGAGCAGTTCTTC
CASSSDRANEQFF